The clone carrying this T cell receptor beta chain was counted many times. The antigen is unknown. CDR1 and CDR2 from the germline V gene are MNHNS and SASEGT. The V end lost 1 base, the J end lost 0 bases, and 10 bases lay between the germline ends. The CDR3 is made up of 15 amino acids. TCRdb re-derived calls from the RT-PCR reads in MiXCR, one entry per CDR3 protein. Seen here are 490,000 or so distinct CDR3 sequences, approximately 7.1% observed once, and the top ten hold 10% to 15%. These data come from a study of response to subunit inactivated influenza vaccine. Broader study findings: Seasonal influenza vaccination, on each occasion, was suggested by the authors to recruit few new T cells.

This specimen was PBMCs from blood, taken about 24 months after vaccination. The chain employs TRBV6-1 and TRBJ2-7; no reliable D call. This receptor was identified in a man between 45 and 75 years old who received an inactivated influenza vaccine. The CDR3 region is CASSEGLFNSYEQYF. CDR3 DNA sequence: TGTGCCAGCAGTGAAGGACTGTTCAACTCCTACGAGCAGTACTTC.